Listed below are T cell receptor beta chains from one sample, sequenced in a study of blood T cell repertoires in COVID-19. Produced via immunoSEQ multiplex PCR; TCRdb's table is partial and in-frame only. The sample shows around 65,000 clones, under 80% of them seen only once. The sample consisted of peripheral blood. The receptors originated from a man aged 55 to 70 with acute or convalescent COVID-19. Each CDR3 is given with its conserved first and last residue. Fields, in order: J gene, V gene, CDR3 protein.

TRBJ2-7,TRBV18,CASSPDRDYEQYF
TRBJ1-6,TRBV6-4,CASSVSLGGNSPLHF
TRBJ2-2,TRBV18,CASSPGQNTGELFF
TRBJ2-5,TRBV19,CASSIAPENTGSETQYF
TRBJ1-1,TRBV6-5,CASRTRENTEAFF
TRBJ1-1,TRBV6-1,CASSEYRGRSEAFF
TRBJ2-1,TRBV19,CASSIDRAVSSYNEQFF
TRBJ2-5,TRBV19,CASSPKPLPAGVETQYF
TRBJ2-3,TRBV13,CASNPRAPGEDTQYF
TRBJ2-1,TRBV27,CASSFGGLDEQFF
TRBJ2-7,TRBV27,CASSFLQGTHEQYF
TRBJ1-2,TRBV30,CAWSLGGFVGYTF
TRBJ1-2,TRBV7-9,CASSLTRGQGGFGYGYTF
TRBJ1-4,TRBV7-9,CASSLYRGLDEKLFF
TRBJ1-6,TRBV28,CASSFPTGSYNSPLHF
TRBJ1-5,TRBV2,CASSARDSSNQPQHF
TRBJ2-1,TRBV6-5,CASSPDRANPGRRFF
TRBJ2-1,TRBV5-1,CASSFDGAGVYNEQFF
TRBJ2-7,TRBV19,CASSIGGLAVYEQYF
TRBJ1-6,TRBV7-2,CASSDRQGYNSPLHF
TRBJ2-7,TRBV6-5,CASSYSARLSEQYF
TRBJ1-1,TRBV4-1,CASNQQTGYSAEAFF
TRBJ2-7,TRBV21-1,CASSKEGTVSYEQYF